A single sample gave rise to the 6 T cell receptor beta chains below, sequenced in a study of tumor and adjacent non-tumor tissue in lung cancer. A modified ARM-PCR protocol with three rounds of nested PCR amplified TCRbeta. TCRdb processed the multiplex PCR reads anew with MiXCR; each CDR3 protein has one entry. The top ten clones hold around 21% of a sample with roughly 120,000 distinct CDR3 sequences, under 90% of them seen once. The template was RNA from unsorted bulk tissue. Material for sequencing was lung tumor tissue. These receptors were collected from a man in his sixties or seventies with non-small cell lung cancer.

Worth noting for this clonotype: One end of the junction does not line up with germline, which may come from a read error. The genes are TRBV11-3 and TRBJ2-1, with a weak D call TRBD2 (6 bases). This CDR3 has 16 residues. CDR1 and CDR2 (germline): SGHNT, YENEEA. The CDR3 loop is CASSLDPTGVRAEQFF. Written as DNA, the CDR3 is TGTGCTAGCAGCTTAGATCCCACGGGGGTCAGGGCTGAGCAGTTCTTC.

On this clonotype itself: At one end, the junction sequence differs from germline, possibly due to a read error. The rearrangement uses TRBV6-5 and TRBJ1-1; D gene unclear. There are 15 residues in the CDR3. Per the germline V gene, CDR1 is MNHEY and CDR2 is SVGAGI. The CDR3 DNA is TGTGCCAGCAGGACGAGGTCGGGAGACAACATTGAAGCATTCTTT. Translation: CASRTRSGDNIEAFF.

The chain carries TRBV6-2 or TRBV6-3 and TRBJ2-1; 7 positions match TRBD2. CDR1 is MNHEY, CDR2 SVGEGT, per germline. The V gene end was trimmed by 5 bases and the J gene end by 6 bases; junction bases not matched to a gene: 10. This CDR3 is 15 amino acids long. CDR3 DNA sequence: TGTGCCAGCAGTCCAGGACTAGGCGTTACCAATGAGCAGTTCTTC. This codes for CASSPGLGVTNEQFF.

This clonotype was counted many times. The genes are TRBV29-1 and TRBJ2-7; TRBD2 matches at 8 bases. Germline V gene sequence: CDR1 SQVTM, CDR2 ANQGSEA. CDR3 length equals 16 residues. Trimming cost V 0 bases and J 0 bases; bases outside gene matches: 7. CDR3 residues: CSVEDRGGVSSYEQYF. The CDR3 nucleotides are TGCAGCGTTGAAGATCGGGGGGGAGTCAGCTCCTACGAGCAGTACTTC.

Of note for this clonotype: Germline is not matched at one junction end, which may reflect a read error. The chain links TRBV5-1 to TRBJ1-2; no firm D call. CDR1 is SGHRS, CDR2 YFSETQ, per germline. This CDR3 has 11 amino acids. In DNA, the CDR3 is TGCACCAGCAGTTCGGGTAGGGGCTACACCTTC. Translating it yields CTSSSGRGYTF.

With regard to this clonotype: It is likely a read error, because the conserved phenylalanine at the end of the CDR3 is missing. The chain carries TRBV6-6 and TRBJ2-7; D is unclear. CDR1 is MNHNY, CDR2 SVGAGI, per germline (reference sequence). There are 14 residues in the CDR3. The chain's CDR3 is CASTYSSQLYKQYI. The CDR3, as DNA: TGTGCCAGCACTTACTCGTCCCAGTTGTACAAGCAGTACATC.